Each of the 25 T cell receptor beta chains below was sequenced from the same sample in a study of beta chain features in type 1 diabetes. What was sequenced were expressed TCRB transcripts, since all of the isolated RNA had been reverse transcribed. The data were produced by immunoSEQ multiplex PCR, yet TCRdb's version contains in-frame clones alone and is incomplete. The sample consists of over 120,000 clones, 10% to 15% of them appearing once. Their antigen targets remain unknown. Findings and caveats of the study: Among all four CD4+ subsets, Type 1 diabetes patients had TCRB CDR3s that were moderately but significantly shorter.

The sequenced material came from central memory CD4+ T cells from blood. The receptors were sampled from a man younger than 30 with type 1 diabetes.

There are a few counts of this clone. The chain has TRBV7-2 and TRBJ1-5, with D perhaps TRBD1 (5 bases). The CDR3 is 16 residues long. The V gene's germline CDR1 is SGHTA and CDR2 FQGNSA. Trimming stripped 5 bases from V and 3 bases from J, with 17 bases between. The CDR3 region has the DNA TGTGCCAGCAGCCTCCGGGGCCATTACCCCAATCAGCCCCAGCATTTT. As protein: CASSLRGHYPNQPQHF.

The V gene is TRBV7-2, the J gene TRBJ1-2; D remains unclear. CDR3 length: 14 residues. The V gene's germline CDR1 is SGHTA and CDR2 FQGNSA. Trimming stripped 7 bases from V and 0 bases from J, with 12 bases between. In DNA, the CDR3 is TGTGCCAGCACCCCTTTACCATCTAACTATGGCTACACCTTC. Amino acid sequence: CASTPLPSNYGYTF.

The chain employs TRBV14 and TRBJ1-3; no clear D. CDR3 size: 13 residues. Germline CDR1 is SGHDN and CDR2 is FVKESK. Deletions cut 1 base from V and 4 bases from J, with 5 bases between. The CDR3 sequence: CASSQAGGNTIYF. CDR3 DNA sequence: TGTGCCAGCAGCCAAGCTGGGGGAAACACCATATATTTT.

This clone has only a few counts. The V and J genes are TRBV6-6 and TRBJ1-5; the D is unclear. Germline CDR1 and CDR2: MNHNY and SVGAGI (reference sequence). V lost 5 bases to trimming and J lost 6 bases, with 8 bases between them. CDR3 size: 12 residues. The CDR3 region is CASSQPGQPQHF. Written as DNA, the CDR3 is TGTGCCAGCAGTCAACCGGGTCAGCCCCAGCATTTT.

This clone is medium-sized. V usage is TRBV7-9 and J usage is TRBJ2-2; D call uncertain. CDR1 and CDR2 from the germline V gene are SEHNR and FQNEAQ (reference sequence). This CDR3 contains 16 residues. V was clipped by 6 bases and J by 0 bases, with 14 bases between them. The CDR3 region has the DNA TGTGCCAGCAGTCTGAACTCCGGCGCGAACACCGGGGAGCTGTTTTTT. This codes for CASSLNSGANTGELFF.

This clone showed up just a few times. In nucleotides, the CDR3 is TGCGCCAGCAGCTTGGGGACAGGGGACTATGGCTACACCTTC. Translation gives CASSLGTGDYGYTF. The chain couples TRBV5-1 to TRBJ1-2; 9 nucleotides align to TRBD1. V gave up 0 bases and J gave up 3 bases; unmatched junction bases: 0. Germline V CDR1 and CDR2: SGHRS, YFSETQ. CDR3 length: 14 amino acids.

This clone turned up a few times. The genes are TRBV11-2 and TRBJ2-1; 12 nucleotides align to TRBD2. The CDR3 is made up of 16 amino acids. The trim removed 5 bases at V and 6 bases at J, leaving 8 bases unmatched. Germline-derived CDR1 and CDR2 are SGHAT and FQNNGV. CDR3 nucleotides: TGTGCCAGCAGCATGACTAGCGGGGGTGCTTCCAATGAGCAGTTCTTC. As protein: CASSMTSGGASNEQFF.

This clone has more than one count but fewer than ten. The CDR3 DNA reads as TGTGCCAGCAGGAGGGGGGGGTCTTACACTGAAGCTTTCTTT. This translates into CASRRGGSYTEAFF. The chain is built from TRBV13 and TRBJ1-1; D possibly corresponds to TRBD1 (6 bases). Germline V gives CDR1 PRHDT, CDR2 FYEKMQ (reference sequence). Trimming took 6 bases from V and 3 from J, leaving 14 bases between them. The CDR3 consists of 14 residues.

This clone came up a few times. This chain uses TRBV7-2 with TRBJ2-7; D is unclear. From germline, CDR1 is SGHTA and CDR2 FQGNSA. There are 13 residues in the CDR3. Trimming took 3 bases from V and 1 from J, leaving 7 bases between them. Written as DNA, the CDR3 is TGTGCCAGCAGCTTTAGGACGTCCTACGAGCAGTACTTC. This sequence encodes CASSFRTSYEQYF.

This clone was seen a few times. This rearrangement joins TRBV2 to TRBJ2-3; no firm D call. With 3 bases removed from V and 11 bases from J, the gap between germline ends came to 15 bases. Germline loops: CDR1 SNHLY, CDR2 FYNNEI. This CDR3 spans 13 amino acids. CDR3 sequence (DNA): TGTGCCAGCAGTGATCAACAACGCGAAAAGCAGTATTTT. Amino acid sequence: CASSDQQREKQYF.

There are a few counts of this clone. The gene calls are TRBV28 and TRBJ2-3; 8 bases agree with TRBD2. Germline lookup yields CDR1 MDHEN and CDR2 SYDVKM. CDR3 length: 14 residues. Unmatched junction bases numbered 12, after V lost 5 bases and J lost 11 bases. The chain's CDR3 is CASSTVERGRRQYF. The CDR3, as DNA: TGTGCCAGCAGTACCGTCGAGCGGGGGAGGAGGCAGTATTTT. The whole variable domain, filled in from reference TRBV28 and TRBJ2-3, reads DVKVTQSSRYLVKRTGEKVFLECVQDMDHENMFWYRQDPGLGLRLIYFSYDVKMKEKGDIPEGYSVSREKKERFSLILESASTNQTSMYLCASSTVERGRRQYFGPGTRLTVL.

The genes are TRBV4-1 and TRBJ1-2; tentative D call: TRBD1 (5 bases). CDR1 is MGHRA and CDR2 is YSYEKL in the germline V gene. The CDR3 loop spans 14 amino acids. Trimming removed 0 bases from V and 4 bases from J, with 9 bases in between. Here the CDR3 DNA reads TGCGCCAGCAGCCAAGATCAGGGTCCCTATGGCTACACCTTC. Protein product: CASSQDQGPYGYTF.

This sequence joins TRBV6-6 and TRBJ2-7, with D perhaps TRBD1 or TRBD2 (5 bases each). The CDR3 consists of 16 residues. Germline CDR1 is MNHNY and CDR2 is SVGAGI (reference sequence). V shed 6 bases and J shed 8 bases, with 26 bases lying between them. CDR3 loop: CASRADPAGTDFKQYF. DNA of the CDR3: TGTGCCAGCAGGGCTGACCCGGCTGGGACGGACTTTAAGCAGTACTTC.

At least ten counts were recorded for this clone. The chain is built from TRBV29-1 and TRBJ2-3; 7 bases fit TRBD1. Trimming removed 5 bases from V and 5 bases from J; junction bases left unmatched: 4. The CDR3 is 12 residues long. CDR1 and CDR2 (germline): SQVTM, ANQGSEA. The CDR3 reads CSVPRGIDTQYF. In nucleotides, the CDR3 is TGCAGCGTTCCCAGGGGGATAGATACGCAGTATTTT.

This clone was found a few times. The chain couples TRBV7-6 to TRBJ2-3, with D unresolved. The CDR3 covers 12 residues. Germline V lookup: CDR1 SGHVS, CDR2 FNYEAQ. V dropped 4 bases and J dropped 7 bases, with 9 bases sitting between them. In nucleotides, the CDR3 is TGTGCCAGCAGCTCGAGTGGCAATACGCAGTATTTT. This codes for CASSSSGNTQYF.

This chain joins TRBV4-1 and TRBJ1-2, with D perhaps TRBD1 (5 bases). Germline V lookup: CDR1 MGHRA, CDR2 YSYEKL. V was shortened by 0 bases and J by 8 bases, with 22 bases between the two germline ends. The length of the CDR3 is 17 residues. Here the CDR3 reads CASSQDWGFRGGEGYTF. DNA for the CDR3: TGCGCCAGCAGCCAAGATTGGGGGTTTCGGGGAGGTGAAGGCTACACCTTC.

There are a few counts of this clone. Other nucleotide sequences in the sample specify the same CDR3. The chain links TRBV7-3 to TRBJ1-1; D ambiguous. The V gene lost 5 bases and the J gene lost 2 bases, with 9 bases spanning the gap. Germline V gives CDR1 SGHTA, CDR2 FQGTGA. This CDR3 contains 13 residues. CDR3 coding DNA: TGTGCCAGCAGCCCGGCCCCTAACACTGAAGCTTTCTTT. Its translation: CASSPAPNTEAFF.

This rearrangement joins TRBV18 to TRBJ2-5; no firm D call. Germline CDR1 is KGHSH and CDR2 is LQKENI. V was pared by 0 bases and J by 6 bases, with 8 bases between. The CDR3 is 13 residues long. The CDR3 spells CASSPPNFKTQYF. The CDR3 nucleotides read TGTGCCAGCTCACCACCAAATTTTAAGACCCAGTACTTC.

In this sample, this clone turned up a few times. The genes are TRBV28 and TRBJ2-7; TRBD1 is a possible D gene (6 bases). V lost 8 bases to trimming and J lost 6 bases, with 23 bases between them. Germline CDR1 and CDR2: MDHEN and SYDVKM. The CDR3 sequence is 15 residues long. The CDR3 nucleotides are TGTGCCAGCCCACCTGGGGGACAAGCCTTTAGCGAGCAGTACTTC. This codes for CASPPGGQAFSEQYF.

The CDR3 region is CASGQQGTTDTQYF. The CDR3 nucleotides read TGTGCTAGTGGCCAACAGGGGACCACAGATACGCAGTATTTT. The chain carries TRBV12-5 and TRBJ2-3, with 7 bases fitting TRBD1. J was trimmed by 2 bases and V by 6 bases; bases with no gene match: 5. The CDR3 spans 14 residues. Germline V lookup: CDR1 LGHNT, CDR2 FRNRAP.

The chain carries TRBV7-2 and TRBJ2-3; D is possibly TRBD1 (5 bases). The V end was cut by 5 bases, the J end by 4 bases, with 10 bases between. This CDR3 spans 13 amino acids. Germline CDR1 and CDR2: SGHTA and FQGNSA. This CDR3 reads CASSPSRADTQYF. The CDR3 region has the DNA TGTGCCAGCAGCCCCTCCAGGGCAGATACGCAGTATTTT.

This clone turned up a few times. The chain uses TRBV9 and TRBJ1-6; D may be TRBD1 (6 bases). The CDR3 loop spans 15 amino acids. Trimming shortened V by 0 bases and J by 7 bases, and 11 bases separated the two germline ends. CDR1 and CDR2 (germline): SGDLS, YYNGEE. CDR3 sequence: CASSVGFQGNSPLHF. The CDR3 bases are TGTGCCAGCAGCGTAGGATTTCAGGGGAATTCACCCCTCCACTTT.

The gene calls are TRBV15 and TRBJ1-5, with a weak D call TRBD1 (5 bases). Germline CDR1 and CDR2: LNHNV and YYDKDF (reference sequence). The V end lost 0 bases, the J end lost 2 bases, and 11 bases lay between the germline ends. This CDR3 is built from 16 residues. CDR3 in amino acids: CATSRDRGDGNQPQHF. The CDR3 nucleotides are TGTGCCACCAGCAGAGATCGAGGGGATGGCAATCAGCCCCAGCATTTT.

The chain recombines TRBV11-2 with TRBJ2-6; a possible D gene is TRBD2 (6 bases). V dropped 6 bases and J dropped 0 bases, with 12 bases sitting between them. This CDR3 is 16 amino acids long. Germline CDR1 and CDR2: SGHAT and FQNNGV. The CDR3 here is CASRNPGLSGANVLTF. The CDR3 nucleotides read TGTGCCAGCAGAAACCCGGGACTCTCTGGGGCCAACGTCCTGACTTTC.

This clone showed up just a few times. The chain employs TRBV27 and TRBJ2-3; D not resolved. The CDR3 is made up of 13 amino acids. The germline CDR1 and CDR2 sequences are MNHEY and SMNVEV (reference sequence). With 5 bases removed from V and 2 bases from J, the gap between germline ends came to 8 bases. CDR3 in DNA: TGTGCCAGCAGTGAAAGCAACACAGATACGCAGTATTTT. Translating gives CASSESNTDTQYF.